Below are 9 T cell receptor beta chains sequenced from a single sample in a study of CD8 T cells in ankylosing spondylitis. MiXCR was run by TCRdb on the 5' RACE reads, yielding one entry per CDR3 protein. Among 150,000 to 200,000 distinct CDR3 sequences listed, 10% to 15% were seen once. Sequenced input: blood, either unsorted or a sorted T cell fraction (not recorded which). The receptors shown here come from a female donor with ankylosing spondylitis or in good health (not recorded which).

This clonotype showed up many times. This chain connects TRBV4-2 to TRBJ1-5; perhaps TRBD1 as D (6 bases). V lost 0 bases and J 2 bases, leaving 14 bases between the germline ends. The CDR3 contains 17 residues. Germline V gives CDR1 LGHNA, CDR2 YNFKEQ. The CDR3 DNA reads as TGTGCCAGCAGCCAAGATGGGGTGGGGGCGGGCAATCAGCCCCAGCATTTT. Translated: CASSQDGVGAGNQPQHF.

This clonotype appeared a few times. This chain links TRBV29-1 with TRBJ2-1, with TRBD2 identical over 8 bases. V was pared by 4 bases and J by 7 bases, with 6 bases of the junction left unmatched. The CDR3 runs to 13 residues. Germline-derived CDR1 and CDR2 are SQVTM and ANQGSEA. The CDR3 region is CSVAAGEGNEQFF. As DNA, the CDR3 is TGCAGCGTTGCAGCGGGAGAGGGGAATGAGCAGTTCTTC.

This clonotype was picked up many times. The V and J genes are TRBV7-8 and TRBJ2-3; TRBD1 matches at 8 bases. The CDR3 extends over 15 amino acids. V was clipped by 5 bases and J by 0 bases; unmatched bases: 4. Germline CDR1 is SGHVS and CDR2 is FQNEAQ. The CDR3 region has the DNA TGTGCCAGCAGCGCGCAGGGGGCTAGCACAGATACGCAGTATTTT. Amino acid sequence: CASSAQGASTDTQYF.

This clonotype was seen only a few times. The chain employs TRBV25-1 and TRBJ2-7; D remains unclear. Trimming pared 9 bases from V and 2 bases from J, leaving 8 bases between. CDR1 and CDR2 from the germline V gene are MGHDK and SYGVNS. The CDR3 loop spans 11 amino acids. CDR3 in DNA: TGTGCCAGTAAGAGCCCCTACGAGCAGTACTTC. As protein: CASKSPYEQYF.

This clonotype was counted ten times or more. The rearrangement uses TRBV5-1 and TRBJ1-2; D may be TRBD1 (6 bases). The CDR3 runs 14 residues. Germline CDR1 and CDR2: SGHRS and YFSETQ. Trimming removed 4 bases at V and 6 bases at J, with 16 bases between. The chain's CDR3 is CASSTPGQPDGYTF. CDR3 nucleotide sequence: TGCGCCAGCAGCACGCCGGGACAACCTGATGGCTACACCTTC.

The CDR3 nucleotides read TGTGCCAGCACCGCTCTAGATGAGCAGTTCTTC. This encodes CASTALDEQFF. V is TRBV6-1 and J is TRBJ2-1; D gene ambiguous. Between the trimmed V and J ends, which lost 7 bases and 8 bases, there was a span of 9 bases. Germline V gene sequence: CDR1 MNHNS, CDR2 SASEGT. This CDR3 is 11 amino acids long.

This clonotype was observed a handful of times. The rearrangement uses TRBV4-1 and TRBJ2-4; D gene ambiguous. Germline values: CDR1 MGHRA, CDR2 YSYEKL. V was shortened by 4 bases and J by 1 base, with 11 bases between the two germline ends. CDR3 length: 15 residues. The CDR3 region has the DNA TGCGCCAGCAGCCCCCAGTCGGAGGCCAAAAACATTCAGTACTTC. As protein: CASSPQSEAKNIQYF.

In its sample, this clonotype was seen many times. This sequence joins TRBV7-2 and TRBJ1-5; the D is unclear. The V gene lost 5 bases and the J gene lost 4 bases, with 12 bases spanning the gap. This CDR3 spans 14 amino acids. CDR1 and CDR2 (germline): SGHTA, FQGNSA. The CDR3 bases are TGTGCCAGCAGCCCTGGGCTTAGAAATCAGCCCCAGCATTTT. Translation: CASSPGLRNQPQHF.

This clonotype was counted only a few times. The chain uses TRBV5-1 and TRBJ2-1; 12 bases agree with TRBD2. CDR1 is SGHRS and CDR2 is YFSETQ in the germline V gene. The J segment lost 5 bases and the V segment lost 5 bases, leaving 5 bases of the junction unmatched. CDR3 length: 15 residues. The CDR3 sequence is CASSPTSGRHNEQFF. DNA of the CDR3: TGCGCCAGCAGTCCCACTAGCGGGAGGCACAATGAGCAGTTCTTC. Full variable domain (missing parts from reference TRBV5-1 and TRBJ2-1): KAGVTQTPRYLIKTRGQQVTLSCSPISGHRSVSWYQQTPGQGLQFLFEYFSETQRNKGNFPGRFSGRQFSNSRSEMNVSTLELGDSALYLCASSPTSGRHNEQFFGPGTRLTVL.